This TCR beta chain originates from a study of cytomegalovirus exposure and HLA in healthy donors. The study ran its PCR with 60 Vbeta and 13 Jbeta primers. Libraries were prepared by immunoSEQ multiplex PCR; TCRdb keeps only in-frame clonotypes and omits some of them. The sample carries about 200,000 clones, 80% to 90% recorded once. Trimming left V 3 bases short and J 1 base short, with 11 bases between. This CDR3 region has 15 residues. The V gene's germline CDR1 is SGDLS and CDR2 YYNGEE. The receptor was isolated from a man aged 30 to 45 in good health and CMV-seronegative. Sequenced sample: PBMCs. The V call is TRBV9, the J call TRBJ2-1, with D possibly TRBD2 on 7 matching bases. CDR3 nucleotides: TGTGCCAGCAGCGAGGAGGGGGGGTCCTACAATGAGCAGTTCTTC. Encoded protein: CASSEEGGSYNEQFF.